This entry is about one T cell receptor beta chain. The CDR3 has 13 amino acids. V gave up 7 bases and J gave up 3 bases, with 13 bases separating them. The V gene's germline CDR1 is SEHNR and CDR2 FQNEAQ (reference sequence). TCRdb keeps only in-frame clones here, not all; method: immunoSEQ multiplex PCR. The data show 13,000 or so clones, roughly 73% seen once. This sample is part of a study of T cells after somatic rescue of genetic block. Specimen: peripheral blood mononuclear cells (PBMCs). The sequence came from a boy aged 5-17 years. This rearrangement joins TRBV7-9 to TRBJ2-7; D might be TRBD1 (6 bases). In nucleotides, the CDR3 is TGTGCCAGCACCCGACAGGCGTACTACGAGCAGTACTTC. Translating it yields CASTRQAYYEQYF.